This TCR beta chain was captured by sequencing in a study of blood T cell repertoires in COVID-19. Study at large: There were acute and convalescent COVID-19 samples, and they came from the United States, Italy and Spain. In each case, the material was cDNA or gDNA derived from T cells, B-cell-depleted T cells, or PBMCs.

Authors' analysis steps: Amplifying reference gene primers gave estimates of nucleated cell counts. Measured with immunoSEQ multiplex PCR; TCRdb has only the in-frame clones, and not every one. V, J and clone size are those of that table, while D and trimming were read from the DNA. The data show 200,000 to 250,000 clones, approximately 85% seen once. Germline V lookup: CDR1 ENHRY, CDR2 SYGVKD. The V gene lost 4 bases and the J gene lost 3 bases, with 12 bases spanning the gap. This CDR3 region has 14 residues. The specimen was peripheral blood. The V and J genes are TRBV10-3 and TRBJ1-1; TRBD1 might be the D (6 bases). The sequence was obtained from a woman aged 70-85 years with COVID-19, enrolled during active disease. CDR3 nucleotides: TGTGCCATCAGTGGCAGGGGAGAGTACACTGAAGCTTTCTTT. Protein: CAISGRGEYTEAFF.